The 29 T cell receptor beta chains listed next were all sequenced from one sample in a study of T cell repertoires in cytomegalovirus infection (dated by TCRdb to between 2018 and 2021). Instrument on record: Illumina HiSeq 1500. TCRdb cleaned the public reads at Q25 with fastp, built clones with MiXCR and kept in-frame beta chains. Entries that share a CDR3 protein sequence are merged under the most common genes and DNA. In all, the sample holds hundreds of thousands of distinct CDR3 sequences, and 30% to 40% of those were seen once. Of the sample, 17% falls within the top ten clones. No antigen is known for these receptors. In light of the paper, this sample's treatment or condition label describes: in vitro stimulation with specific CMV peptide epitopes to enrich CMV-specific T cells. Material: cultured PBMCs, obtained from culture after CMV antigen stimulation. These receptor sequences come from a human donor in good health (CMV status not recorded). Some clones in this sample may be carry-over from other donors' samples.

Regarding this clonotype: Germline and junction disagree at one end, which may indicate a read error. V gene TRBV15 combines with J gene TRBJ1-6; unclear D gene. The CDR3 is made up of 18 amino acids. Germline V gives CDR1 LNHNV, CDR2 YYDKDF (reference sequence). The CDR3 bases are TGTGCCACCAGCAGAGATAGCTCTAACGTGACTAGGAATTCAGCCCTCCACTTT. It codes for CATSRDSSNVTRNSALHF. Complete variable domain (other parts from reference TRBV15 and TRBJ1-6): DAMVIQNPRYQVTQFGKPVTLSCSQTLNHNVMYWYQQKSSQAPKLLFHYYDKDFNNEADTPDNFQSRRPNTSFCFLDIRSPGLGDTAMYLCATSRDSSNVTRNSALHFGNGTRLTVT.

This clonotype was seen a handful of times. This chain connects TRBV4-2 to TRBJ2-2, with 15 bases fitting TRBD2. With 1 base clipped from V and 7 bases from J, the junction kept 10 bases outside the gene matches. This CDR3 has 19 amino acids. CDR1 and CDR2 from the germline V gene are LGHNA and YNFKEQ. The CDR3 DNA follows: TGTGCCAGCAGCCAAGCCACGGGACTAGCGGGAGGCTCGGGCGGGGAGCTGTTTTTT. Its protein is CASSQATGLAGGSGGELFF.

The rearrangement joins TRBV2 to TRBJ1-2; a weak D match, TRBD1 (5 bases). The ends were cut back, 8 bases at V and 3 bases at J, with 13 bases in the middle. The CDR3 loop spans 13 amino acids. CDR1 and CDR2 (germline): SNHLY, FYNNEI. The CDR3 sequence: CASVRDPYYGYTF. CDR3 DNA sequence: TGTGCCAGCGTCAGGGACCCTTACTATGGCTACACCTTC.

The V call is TRBV12-3 or TRBV12-4, the J call TRBJ1-2; D is uncertain. The CDR3 has 14 amino acids. V was clipped by 0 bases and J by 6 bases, with 11 bases between them. CDR3 residues: CASSLAPSGHGYTF. The CDR3 bases are TGTGCCAGCAGTTTAGCGCCCTCTGGGCATGGCTACACCTTC.

The chain uses TRBV20-1 and TRBJ2-1; 13 bases agree with TRBD2. The CDR3 is made up of 16 amino acids. The trim removed 6 bases at V and 8 bases at J, leaving 13 bases unmatched. Germline V gene lookup returns CDR1 DFQATT and CDR2 SNEGSKA (reference sequence). This chain's CDR3 is CSAWTSGSLSSDEQFF. CDR3 nucleotide sequence: TGCAGTGCGTGGACTAGCGGGAGTTTGTCCTCGGATGAGCAGTTCTTC.

This clonotype has more than one count but fewer than ten. The junction shows a germline mismatch at one end, possibly a read error. The DNA for the CDR3 is TGTGCCAGCAGTGTAGGTCCCCAAACAATGGTCTTT. Protein product: CASSVGPQTMVF. The chain couples TRBV7-6 to TRBJ1-1; D gene uncertain. The CDR3 is 12 amino acids. Germline CDR1 is SGHVS and CDR2 is FNYEAQ.

CDR3 sequence (DNA): TGTGCCAGCAGGGAAAGGAGGACTGAAGCTTTCTTT. Its translation: CASRERRTEAFF. The V call is TRBV28, the J call TRBJ1-1; no clear D. Germline loops: CDR1 MDHEN, CDR2 SYDVKM. The CDR3 covers 12 residues. V gave up 6 bases and J gave up 5 bases, with 10 bases separating them.

CDR3 sequence: CASGTPGRRNQPQHF. CDR3 sequence (DNA): TGTGCCAGCGGGACGCCAGGTAGGCGCAATCAGCCCCAGCATTTT. This rearrangement joins TRBV28 to TRBJ1-5, with a possible D match to TRBD1 (5 bases). The germline V gene has CDR1 MDHEN and CDR2 SYDVKM. This CDR3 has 15 residues. The V and J ends lost 8 bases and 2 bases respectively, with 16 bases between them.

This clonotype was found a few times. The V call is TRBV29-1, the J call TRBJ1-2; D gene unclear. Germline loops: CDR1 SQVTM, CDR2 ANQGSEA. V was shortened by 3 bases and J by 5 bases, with 13 bases between the two germline ends. The CDR3 is 13 amino acids. CDR3 DNA sequence: TGCAGCGTTGATTCCTCCTACCGATATGGCTACACCTTC. Protein product: CSVDSSYRYGYTF.

This clonotype was picked up a small number of times. This chain joins TRBV4-1 and TRBJ1-4; no reliable D call. The CDR3 spans 15 residues. Trimming pared 0 bases from V and 7 bases from J, leaving 12 bases between. The germline CDR1 and CDR2 sequences are MGHRA and YSYEKL. The CDR3 region has the DNA TGCGCCAGCAGCCAAGAAACCCAGCGGGCTGAAAAACTGTTTTTT. Translation gives CASSQETQRAEKLFF.

There are a few counts of this clonotype. The chain uses TRBV7-2 and TRBJ2-1; 10 nucleotides align to TRBD1. Germline CDR1 SGHTA, CDR2 FQGNSA. CDR3 length: 15 residues. Unmatched junction bases numbered 4, after V lost 4 bases and J lost 4 bases. CDR3 protein: CASSWDRGGYNEQFF. CDR3 bases: TGTGCCAGCAGCTGGGACAGGGGAGGTTACAATGAGCAGTTCTTC.

The V gene is TRBV11-1, the J gene TRBJ2-1, with 7 bases lining up with TRBD2. Trimming cost V 1 base and J 4 bases; bases outside gene matches: 7. Per the germline V gene, CDR1 is SGHAT and CDR2 is FQDESV (reference sequence). This CDR3 is 16 amino acids long. CDR3 residues: CASSLDPSGTYNEQFF. In DNA, the CDR3 is TGTGCCAGCAGCTTAGACCCTAGCGGAACTTACAATGAGCAGTTCTTC.

This clonotype was seen more than once but under ten times. The CDR3 DNA reads TGTGCCAGCGCATCCGGGGGCCGAACAGATACGCAGTATTTT. It is translated as CASASGGRTDTQYF. The V gene is TRBV27, the J gene TRBJ2-3, with D possibly being TRBD1 or TRBD2 (6 bases each). The CDR3 consists of 14 residues. Trimming cost V 8 bases and J 3 bases, with 15 bases left between them. The germline gives CDR1 MNHEY, CDR2 SMNVEV (reference sequence).

This chain uses TRBV6-2 or TRBV6-3 with TRBJ2-2, with 7 bases lining up with TRBD1. Germline V lookup: CDR1 MNHEY, CDR2 SVGEGT. CDR3 length: 17 residues. Unmatched junction bases numbered 16, after V lost 10 bases and J lost 2 bases. This CDR3 is CATNSRQGRRNTGELFF. The CDR3 DNA sequence: TGTGCCACCAACTCAAGACAGGGTAGGCGAAACACCGGGGAGCTGTTTTTT.

The genes are TRBV15 and TRBJ2-7; D unclear. Germline V lookup: CDR1 LNHNV, CDR2 YYDKDF (reference sequence). Trimming pared 5 bases from V and 0 bases from J, leaving 8 bases between. The CDR3 runs to 13 residues. The CDR3 DNA is TGTGCCACCAGCGGCAGACTCTCCTACGAGCAGTACTTC. This sequence encodes CATSGRLSYEQYF.

This chain uses TRBV4-3 with TRBJ1-4; 9 bases map to TRBD1. The ends lost 1 base at V and 6 bases at J; junction bases unmatched: 6. This CDR3 comprises 16 residues. The germline gives CDR1 LGHNA, CDR2 YSLEER. CDR3 bases: TGCGCCAGCAGCCAAGGGCCGACAGGGGGAGATGAAAAACTGTTTTTT. Translating gives CASSQGPTGGDEKLFF.

This clonotype showed up many times. An end of the junction differs from the germline gene, which may be a read error. The chain combines TRBV7-2 with TRBJ2-1; a possible D gene is TRBD2 (6 bases). CDR3 length: 12 amino acids. Per the germline V gene, CDR1 is SGHTA and CDR2 is FQGNSA. For the CDR3, the DNA is TGTGCCAGCAGCTTAAATGGCGGGACGACCCTCTTC. This translates into CASSLNGGTTLF.

The J gene is TRBJ2-7, the V gene TRBV5-6; TRBD1 is a possible D gene (6 bases). Germline V CDR1 and CDR2: SGHDT, YYEEEE. The CDR3 runs 14 residues. V lost 2 bases to trimming and J lost 0 bases, with 9 bases between them. The CDR3 sequence is CASSFRQASYEQYF. CDR3 sequence (DNA): TGTGCCAGCAGCTTCCGACAGGCCTCCTACGAGCAGTACTTC.

This clonotype has only a few counts. The gene calls are TRBV7-2 and TRBJ2-7; 7 bases are a match to TRBD1. Germline V gene lookup returns CDR1 SGHTA and CDR2 FQGNSA. The CDR3 loop spans 14 amino acids. V lost 4 bases, J lost 6 bases, and 9 bases stayed unmatched. CDR3 protein: CASSSWTGGGEQYV. CDR3 nucleotides: TGTGCCAGCAGCTCCTGGACAGGCGGAGGCGAGCAGTACGTC.

This clonotype was counted between two and nine times. V is TRBV4-3 and J is TRBJ1-6, with D unclear. CDR3 length: 14 amino acids. The V gene lost 4 bases and the J gene lost 7 bases, with 11 bases spanning the gap. CDR1 is LGHNA, CDR2 YSLEER, per germline. The CDR3 DNA reads TGCGCCAGCAGCCGGAAGACGCTAAATTCACCCCTCCACTTT. Amino acid sequence: CASSRKTLNSPLHF.

This chain links TRBV5-6 with TRBJ2-3; 16 bases align to TRBD2. Trimming took 5 bases from V and 2 from J; bases not matched to a gene: 11. Germline CDR1 is SGHDT and CDR2 is YYEEEE. There are 19 residues in the CDR3. CDR3: CASRRGLAGGPGVTDTQYF. CDR3 nucleotide sequence: TGTGCCAGCAGACGGGGACTAGCGGGAGGGCCCGGGGTCACAGATACGCAGTATTTT.

The chain has TRBV6-6 and TRBJ1-5; possibly TRBD1 for D (5 bases). CDR1 and CDR2 from the germline V gene are MNHNY and SVGAGI (reference sequence). Trimming left V 7 bases short and J 2 bases short, with 15 bases between. This CDR3 has 15 residues. CDR3 residues: CASTVGTLGNQPQHF. The CDR3, as DNA: TGTGCCAGCACTGTCGGGACCCTGGGCAATCAGCCCCAGCATTTT.

V usage is TRBV7-2 and J usage is TRBJ2-2; no reliable D call. The CDR3 totals 12 residues. The V end lost 1 base, the J end lost 7 bases, and 4 bases lay between the germline ends. The germline V gene encodes CDR1 SGHTA and CDR2 FQGNSA. The CDR3 DNA sequence: TGTGCCAGCAGCTTAGAGTACGGGGAGCTGTTTTTT. This codes for CASSLEYGELFF.

This clonotype was seen ten or more times. The genes are TRBV7-2 and TRBJ2-2; D is undetermined. Germline loops: CDR1 SGHTA, CDR2 FQGNSA. V was cut by 9 bases and J by 5 bases, with 16 bases left in between. The CDR3 runs 14 residues. The CDR3 coding sequence is TGTGCCAGTGGTCCCACGGCTGCTACCGGGGAGCTGTTTTTT. Its translation is CASGPTAATGELFF.

This clonotype has more than one count but fewer than ten. This chain joins TRBV7-2 and TRBJ1-2; the match to TRBD1 covers 9 bases. The V gene's germline CDR1 is SGHTA and CDR2 FQGNSA. V lost 1 base to trimming and J lost 6 bases; unmatched junction nucleotides: 9. This CDR3 comprises 16 residues. CDR3 coding DNA: TGTGCCAGCAGCTTAGTAGTAGGGGACAGGGCCGATGGCTACACCTTC. Encoded protein: CASSLVVGDRADGYTF.

The genes are TRBV3-1 and TRBJ1-1; D is unclear. Germline V gene sequence: CDR1 LGHDT, CDR2 YNNKEL (reference sequence). The germline V and J ends were trimmed by 4 bases and 6 bases, with 12 bases remaining between them. CDR3 length: 13 residues. The chain's CDR3 is CASSREGAAEAFF. The CDR3 DNA follows: TGTGCCAGCAGCCGAGAGGGAGCAGCTGAAGCTTTCTTT.

CDR3 in amino acids: CSVRDRGNQPQHF. The CDR3 nucleotides read TGCAGCGTCAGGGACAGGGGGAATCAGCCCCAGCATTTT. This sequence joins TRBV29-1 and TRBJ1-5; 11 positions match TRBD1. The CDR3 has 13 amino acids. Germline V CDR1 and CDR2: SQVTM, ANQGSEA. V lost 6 bases, J lost 4 bases, and 2 bases stayed unmatched.

This clonotype was detected a few times. The V and J genes are TRBV11-2 and TRBJ1-1, with D tentatively TRBD1 (5 bases). V lost 6 bases and J 10 bases, leaving 18 bases between the germline ends. Germline CDR1 reads SGHAT; CDR2 reads FQNNGV. CDR3 length equals 13 residues. The CDR3 loop is CASSSWDVRLAFF. DNA of the CDR3: TGTGCCAGCAGTTCGTGGGACGTCCGACTAGCTTTCTTT.

The rearrangement links TRBV28 to TRBJ1-1, with D hard to call. This CDR3 is built from 17 residues. CDR1 and CDR2 from the germline V gene are MDHEN and SYDVKM. Between the trimmed V and J ends, which lost 2 bases and 1 base, there was a span of 17 bases. The chain's CDR3 is CASSLDFRSSTNTEAFF. CDR3 in DNA: TGTGCCAGCAGTTTAGATTTCCGGTCGTCAACGAACACTGAAGCTTTCTTT.